A selection of T cell receptor beta chains follows, all from one sample in a study of radiation and T cells in renal cell carcinoma. Here immunoSEQ multiplex PCR was the method, and the copy in TCRdb shows in-frame clones only, minus some. This table holds approximately 140,000 clones, roughly 85% found once. This specimen consisted of blood, obtained from a patient whose treatment included radiotherapy and nephrectomy. The receptors derive from a woman aged 50 to 60 with renal cell carcinoma. Each CDR3 is given with its conserved first and last residue. Each record gives: D gene, clone size, CDR3 length, V gene, J gene, CDR3 DNA, CDR3 protein. The D gene is left open where the match is weak. Part of the rows lack a size; the others show once, few, many or a class for expanded clones.

d_call: -
clone_size: -
cdr3_length: 13
v_call: TRBV5-1
j_call: TRBJ1-2
cdr3_nt: TGCGCCAGCACTGTGGACGGGCTCTATGGCTACACCTTC
cdr3_aa: CASTVDGLYGYTF

d_call: TRBD2
clone_size: -
cdr3_length: 12
v_call: TRBV2
j_call: TRBJ2-1
cdr3_nt: TGTGCCAGCAGTGATGTGCTAGCGGGAAGGGTCTTC
cdr3_aa: CASSDVLAGRVF

d_call: -
clone_size: -
cdr3_length: 13
v_call: TRBV7-3
j_call: TRBJ1-5
cdr3_nt: TGTGCCAGCAGCCTAAACAACAATCAGCCCCAGCATTTT
cdr3_aa: CASSLNNNQPQHF

d_call: TRBD1
clone_size: -
cdr3_length: 16
v_call: TRBV19
j_call: TRBJ1-1
cdr3_nt: TGTGCCAGTAGTATTTGGACAGGGGAGGGTTCAACTGAAGCTTTCTTT
cdr3_aa: CASSIWTGEGSTEAFF

d_call: -
clone_size: -
cdr3_length: 15
v_call: TRBV25-1
j_call: TRBJ2-1
cdr3_nt: TGTGCCAGCAGTGATTCGATAGCCCCGCGCAATGAGCAGTTCTTC
cdr3_aa: CASSDSIAPRNEQFF

d_call: -
clone_size: -
cdr3_length: 12
v_call: TRBV5-6
j_call: TRBJ2-7
cdr3_nt: TGTGCCAGCAGCTTTCAAGACTACGAGCAGTACTTC
cdr3_aa: CASSFQDYEQYF

d_call: -
clone_size: -
cdr3_length: 16
v_call: TRBV7-9
j_call: TRBJ1-5
cdr3_nt: TGTGCCAGCAGCACCCCGGGAGGGGATAGCAATCAGCCCCAGCATTTT
cdr3_aa: CASSTPGGDSNQPQHF

d_call: -
clone_size: -
cdr3_length: 14
v_call: TRBV7-9
j_call: TRBJ2-1
cdr3_nt: TGTGCCAGCAGCTTAGGGCGGGGCACCTTCGAGCAGTTCTTC
cdr3_aa: CASSLGRGTFEQFF

d_call: -
clone_size: -
cdr3_length: 14
v_call: TRBV9
j_call: TRBJ1-1
cdr3_nt: TGTGCCAGCAGCGTAGAGGCCTTGAACACTGAAGCTTTCTTT
cdr3_aa: CASSVEALNTEAFF

d_call: TRBD1
clone_size: -
cdr3_length: 15
v_call: TRBV7-2
j_call: TRBJ2-7
cdr3_nt: TGTGCCAGCAGCCAGGACAGGCCCACCTCCTACGAGCAGTACTTC
cdr3_aa: CASSQDRPTSYEQYF

d_call: TRBD1
clone_size: few
cdr3_length: 14
v_call: TRBV9
j_call: TRBJ1-6
cdr3_nt: TGTGCCAGCAGCGTCGACAGGGGACCCTCACCCCTCCACTTT
cdr3_aa: CASSVDRGPSPLHF

d_call: TRBD1
clone_size: -
cdr3_length: 16
v_call: TRBV29-1
j_call: TRBJ2-3
cdr3_nt: TGCAGCGTTGAAAAATCCGGGACAGGAGGGGGAGATACGCAGTATTTT
cdr3_aa: CSVEKSGTGGGDTQYF

d_call: TRBD1
clone_size: -
cdr3_length: 17
v_call: TRBV4-3
j_call: TRBJ1-2
cdr3_nt: TGCGCCAGCAGCCAAGATTATGGGACGGACAGGGGGGGTGGCTACACCTTC
cdr3_aa: CASSQDYGTDRGGGYTF

d_call: TRBD1
clone_size: -
cdr3_length: 15
v_call: TRBV19
j_call: TRBJ2-7
cdr3_nt: TGTGCCAGTAGTATTCAGGGACAGGGAGCCTACGAGCAGTACTTC
cdr3_aa: CASSIQGQGAYEQYF

d_call: -
clone_size: -
cdr3_length: 12
v_call: TRBV2
j_call: TRBJ2-7
cdr3_nt: TGTGCCAGCGTAAGAGGCTCCTACGAGCAGTACTTC
cdr3_aa: CASVRGSYEQYF

d_call: -
clone_size: few
cdr3_length: 12
v_call: TRBV29-1
j_call: TRBJ1-1
cdr3_nt: TGCAGCGTGACGGAGTCGAACACTGAAGCTTTCTTT
cdr3_aa: CSVTESNTEAFF

d_call: TRBD1
clone_size: -
cdr3_length: 13
v_call: TRBV10-3
j_call: TRBJ1-1
cdr3_nt: TGTGCCATCAGGACAGGGCTGAACACTGAAGCTTTCTTT
cdr3_aa: CAIRTGLNTEAFF

d_call: TRBD2
clone_size: -
cdr3_length: 15
v_call: TRBV9
j_call: TRBJ2-3
cdr3_nt: TGTGCCAGCAGCGACAGCGGGGCACGCACAGATACGCAGTATTTT
cdr3_aa: CASSDSGARTDTQYF

d_call: -
clone_size: -
cdr3_length: 15
v_call: TRBV4-1
j_call: TRBJ2-5
cdr3_nt: TGCGCCAGCAGCCAAGACTCCGGAGCGAAAGAGACCCAGTACTTC
cdr3_aa: CASSQDSGAKETQYF

d_call: TRBD1
clone_size: -
cdr3_length: 15
v_call: TRBV6-5
j_call: TRBJ1-2
cdr3_nt: TGTGCCAGCAGTTCACAGGGGGCAGAGTCGGATGGCTACACCTTC
cdr3_aa: CASSSQGAESDGYTF

d_call: -
clone_size: -
cdr3_length: 15
v_call: TRBV11-2
j_call: TRBJ2-5
cdr3_nt: TGTGCCAGCAGCTCAGCCGGGGCCCGGGGAGAGACCCAGTACTTC
cdr3_aa: CASSSAGARGETQYF

d_call: TRBD2
clone_size: once
cdr3_length: 16
v_call: TRBV7-6
j_call: TRBJ2-7
cdr3_nt: TGTGCCAGCAGCTCAGAAAGGACTAGCGGGAGCTACGAGCAGTACTTC
cdr3_aa: CASSSERTSGSYEQYF

d_call: -
clone_size: once
cdr3_length: 15
v_call: TRBV28
j_call: TRBJ2-5
cdr3_nt: TGTGCCAGCAGTTTATTGCTGACAGGACAAGAGACCCAGTACTTC
cdr3_aa: CASSLLLTGQETQYF

d_call: -
clone_size: -
cdr3_length: 18
v_call: TRBV9
j_call: TRBJ1-1
cdr3_nt: TGTGCCAGCAGCGCCAAACCCAACCCGGCAGGGGCCAGCACTGAAGCTTTCTTT
cdr3_aa: CASSAKPNPAGASTEAFF

d_call: -
clone_size: -
cdr3_length: 15
v_call: TRBV6-1
j_call: TRBJ2-4
cdr3_nt: TGTGCCAGCAGTGGAACGGAAATAGCCAAAAACATTCAGTACTTC
cdr3_aa: CASSGTEIAKNIQYF

d_call: -
clone_size: -
cdr3_length: 14
v_call: TRBV7-9
j_call: TRBJ2-3
cdr3_nt: TGTGCCAGCAGCCCATATCAGGAGACAGATACGCAGTATTTT
cdr3_aa: CASSPYQETDTQYF

d_call: -
clone_size: -
cdr3_length: 15
v_call: TRBV4-1
j_call: TRBJ1-1
cdr3_nt: TGCGCCAGCAGCCTAGCGGGTCAGGGAGAAACTGAAGCTTTCTTT
cdr3_aa: CASSLAGQGETEAFF

d_call: TRBD2
clone_size: -
cdr3_length: 15
v_call: TRBV18
j_call: TRBJ2-1
cdr3_nt: TGTGCCAGCTCACCAGGGACTACCCCCTACAATGAGCAGTTCTTC
cdr3_aa: CASSPGTTPYNEQFF

d_call: -
clone_size: once
cdr3_length: 14
v_call: TRBV6-1
j_call: TRBJ1-2
cdr3_nt: TGTGCCAGCAGTGTGGGACAAGGCAACTATGGCTACACCTTC
cdr3_aa: CASSVGQGNYGYTF

d_call: -
clone_size: few
cdr3_length: 14
v_call: TRBV19
j_call: TRBJ1-5
cdr3_nt: TGTGCCAGTAGCGTTACACATAACAATCAGCCCCAGCATTTT
cdr3_aa: CASSVTHNNQPQHF

d_call: -
clone_size: -
cdr3_length: 16
v_call: TRBV10-3
j_call: TRBJ2-7
cdr3_nt: TGTGCCATCAGTGAGCCGCATGTGGGGGGCCGCTACGAGCAGTACTTC
cdr3_aa: CAISEPHVGGRYEQYF

d_call: TRBD1
clone_size: -
cdr3_length: 14
v_call: TRBV5-1
j_call: TRBJ1-4
cdr3_nt: TGCGCCAGCAGCTTGCAGGGGGTTAATGAAAAACTGTTTTTT
cdr3_aa: CASSLQGVNEKLFF

d_call: -
clone_size: -
cdr3_length: 15
v_call: TRBV7-2
j_call: TRBJ2-6
cdr3_nt: TGTGCCAGTGCCTACAGTCCCTCTGGGGCCAACGTCCTGACTTTC
cdr3_aa: CASAYSPSGANVLTF

d_call: TRBD1
clone_size: -
cdr3_length: 15
v_call: TRBV29-1
j_call: TRBJ2-2
cdr3_nt: TGCAGCGCTGGGGACAGGGGCTCCGGAACCGGGGAGCTGTTTTTT
cdr3_aa: CSAGDRGSGTGELFF

d_call: TRBD2
clone_size: once
cdr3_length: 15
v_call: TRBV7-8
j_call: TRBJ2-1
cdr3_nt: TGTGCCAGCAGCTCGACTAGCGGGAGATACAATGAGCAGTTCTTC
cdr3_aa: CASSSTSGRYNEQFF

d_call: -
clone_size: few
cdr3_length: 14
v_call: TRBV5-1
j_call: TRBJ2-3
cdr3_nt: TGCGCCAGCAGCTTCAGGTCTAGCACAGATACGCAGTATTTT
cdr3_aa: CASSFRSSTDTQYF

d_call: -
clone_size: -
cdr3_length: 14
v_call: TRBV11-3
j_call: TRBJ2-2
cdr3_nt: TGTGCCAGCAGCTTAGCAGGGGATGCCGGGGAGCTGTTTTTT
cdr3_aa: CASSLAGDAGELFF

d_call: -
clone_size: -
cdr3_length: 18
v_call: TRBV19
j_call: TRBJ1-6
cdr3_nt: TGTGCCAGTAGTATTGAAAGGGCTGCAAGCTCCTATAATTCACCCCTCCACTTT
cdr3_aa: CASSIERAASSYNSPLHF

d_call: TRBD1
clone_size: once
cdr3_length: 14
v_call: TRBV5-6
j_call: TRBJ2-7
cdr3_nt: TGTGCCAGCAGCGGGACAGGCGGATTCTACGAGCAGTACTTC
cdr3_aa: CASSGTGGFYEQYF

d_call: TRBD1
clone_size: once
cdr3_length: 18
v_call: TRBV25-1
j_call: TRBJ1-2
cdr3_nt: TGTGCCAGCAGTGAATTGGGTATCAAGACAGGGGCGAACTATGGCTACACCTTC
cdr3_aa: CASSELGIKTGANYGYTF